The entry that follows covers one T cell receptor (beta chain) sequence. Its matching antigen is unknown. The PCR used 60 Vbeta and 13 Jbeta primers. Using immunoSEQ multiplex PCR, the repertoire was profiled, and TCRdb retains in-frame clones only, with some absent. The table shows 140,000 to 150,000 clones, with roughly 80% occurring only once. These data are taken from a study of cytomegalovirus exposure and HLA in healthy donors. At the level of the study: Early released data comprised 80 million or so unique TCRs from HLA-typed donors. The study, taken as a whole, reports: Presence/absence results assume similar sequencing depth per donor, which may not hold. In an earlier analysis, in 540 or so donors, most V segments appeared productive either ~87% or ~30% of the time. Per a later analysis, 18,000 or so TCR beta sequences showed association with HLA alleles at 0.05 false discovery rate.

The ends lost 1 base at V and 3 bases at J; junction bases unmatched: 7. Germline V gene data show CDR1 as MDHEN and CDR2 as SYDVKM. There are 16 residues in the CDR3. The receptor was isolated from a man aged 35 to 55 in good health and CMV-seropositive. V gene TRBV28 combines with J gene TRBJ2-3; 7 bases match TRBD2. Input material: PBMCs. The CDR3 loop is CASSLSRAGVTDTQYF. In nucleotides, the CDR3 is TGTGCCAGCAGTTTATCTCGGGCGGGAGTGACAGATACGCAGTATTTT.